This entry lists 19 T cell receptor beta chains sequenced from one sample in a study of blood T cell repertoires in COVID-19. Generated by immunoSEQ multiplex PCR, the TCRdb table keeps only in-frame clones and is missing some. The sample carries 300,000 to 350,000 clones, around 90% recorded once. Material: peripheral blood. These receptors were taken from a woman aged 30 to 39 with COVID-19, enrolled during active disease.

This clone came up once. The chain combines TRBV2 with TRBJ2-5; 9 nucleotides line up with TRBD2. Germline assignment: CDR1 SNHLY and CDR2 FYNNEI. The CDR3 has 15 residues. The V and J ends lost 4 bases and 2 bases, in that order; junction bases with no gene match: 5. The CDR3 protein is CASSVSGSPQETQYF. The CDR3 DNA follows: TGTGCCAGCAGTGTTAGCGGGAGCCCACAAGAGACCCAGTACTTC.

The V and J genes are TRBV27 and TRBJ2-3; 9 nucleotides agree with TRBD1. The germline CDR1 and CDR2 sequences are MNHEY and SMNVEV (reference sequence). The CDR3 covers 16 residues. V shed 3 bases, J shed 4 bases, and the junction held 8 bases outside the gene matches. CDR3 DNA: TGTGCCAGCAGTTTCCTTTGGGACAGGGCGGCAGATACGCAGTATTTT. Translating it yields CASSFLWDRAADTQYF.

The V and J genes are TRBV7-3 and TRBJ2-2; D is possibly TRBD1 (6 bases). Trimming stripped 3 bases from V and 1 base from J, with 15 bases between. This CDR3 has 17 amino acids. Germline V gene sequence: CDR1 SGHTA, CDR2 FQGTGA. The CDR3: CASSFAPGHENTGELFF. As DNA, the CDR3 is TGTGCCAGCAGCTTCGCTCCGGGACACGAGAACACCGGGGAGCTGTTTTTT.

The J gene is TRBJ2-2, the V gene TRBV28, with 10 bases lining up with TRBD2. V shed 2 bases and J 4 bases; nucleotides not matched to a gene: 4. Looked up from germline, CDR1 is MDHEN and CDR2 is SYDVKM. The CDR3 is 16 amino acids. DNA for the CDR3: TGTGCCAGCAGTTTAGCTAGCGGGAGTGGCACCGGGGAGCTGTTTTTT. It codes for CASSLASGSGTGELFF.

The chain links TRBV18 to TRBJ1-3; unclear D gene. The CDR3 loop spans 18 amino acids. Germline V gene data show CDR1 as KGHSH and CDR2 as LQKENI. Trimming shortened V by 1 base and J by 0 bases, and 16 bases separated the two germline ends. CDR3 in DNA: TGTGCCAGCTCACCACTAGTGGCAGCAGGAGGCTCTGGAAACACCATATATTTT. Protein product: CASSPLVAAGGSGNTIYF. The entire variable domain, with the rest obtained from reference TRBV18 and TRBJ1-3, is as follows: NAGVMQNPRHLVRRRGQEARLRCSPMKGHSHVYWYRQLPEEGLKFMVYLQKENIIDESGMPKERFSAEFPKEGPSILRIQQVVRGDSAAYFCASSPLVAAGGSGNTIYFGEGSWLTVV.

The V and J genes are TRBV6-5 and TRBJ1-5; D call uncertain. The CDR3 has 15 amino acids. Germline V lookup: CDR1 MNHEY, CDR2 SVGAGI. The germline V and J ends were trimmed by 6 bases and 0 bases, with 12 bases remaining between them. For the CDR3, the DNA is TGTGCCAGCAGCCCCCTCAGGTTTAGCAATCAGCCCCAGCATTTT. Translating gives CASSPLRFSNQPQHF.

The chain couples TRBV4-1 to TRBJ2-3; a possible D gene is TRBD2 (6 bases). Per germline, CDR1 MGHRA and CDR2 YSYEKL. The CDR3 is 15 residues long. Deletions cut 1 base from V and 2 bases from J, with 10 bases between. CDR3 region: CASSQGDSLTDTQYF. CDR3 in DNA: TGCGCCAGCAGCCAAGGGGACTCGCTCACAGATACGCAGTATTTT.

The table lists this clone with many counts. The rearrangement uses TRBV10-3 and TRBJ1-2, with D possibly being TRBD1 (5 bases). The CDR3 extends over 13 amino acids. The ends were cut back, 7 bases at V and 4 bases at J, with 13 bases in the middle. Germline loops: CDR1 ENHRY, CDR2 SYGVKD. In DNA, the CDR3 is TGTGCCATCACTGACAGTACGGGCTATGGCTACACCTTC. Translating it yields CAITDSTGYGYTF.

The chain joins TRBV27 to TRBJ2-5; tentatively, D is TRBD1 (6 bases). CDR1 and CDR2 from the germline V gene are MNHEY and SMNVEV (reference sequence). The CDR3 consists of 15 residues. V dropped 6 bases and J dropped 1 base, with 15 bases sitting between them. The CDR3 spells CASSSEIQGQETQYF. The CDR3 nucleotides read TGTGCCAGCAGCTCAGAAATACAGGGCCAAGAGACCCAGTACTTC.

This rearrangement joins TRBV10-3 to TRBJ2-7, with 7 bases identical to TRBD2. Germline CDR1 and CDR2: ENHRY and SYGVKD. Losses at the gene ends were 0 bases for V and 6 bases for J; bases not matched to a gene: 8. This CDR3 spans 15 amino acids. The CDR3 loop is CAISESGGSRTEQYF. CDR3 DNA sequence: TGTGCCATCAGTGAGTCGGGCGGGAGTCGTACCGAGCAGTACTTC.

The chain links TRBV2 to TRBJ1-2; D uncertain. Germline CDR1 is SNHLY and CDR2 is FYNNEI. The CDR3 is 12 residues long. Trimming took off 4 bases at V and 8 bases at J, with 11 bases between the two ends. CDR3 DNA: TGTGCCAGCAGTGCCTGGGAGGGAGGCTACACCTTC. This gives the protein CASSAWEGGYTF.

V is TRBV12-3 or TRBV12-4 and J is TRBJ2-7; 11 bases are a match to TRBD2. This CDR3 is 13 amino acids long. J lost 6 bases, V lost 6 bases, and 4 bases had no gene match. The CDR3 DNA follows: TGTGCCAGCAGCCTTGGACTAGCGGGCGAGCAGTACTTC. Translation gives CASSLGLAGEQYF.

The chain is built from TRBV21-1 and TRBJ1-2; the table's D call of TRBD1 was not tested on the DNA. TRBV21-1 is assigned pseudogene status. The CDR3 totals 19 residues. CDR3 in DNA: TGTGCCAGCAGCAAAGCGCGAGACAGGGTCTGGATATTGAGCTATGGCTACACCTTC. It translates to CASSKARDRVWILSYGYTF.

This clone was picked up one time. This rearrangement joins TRBV19 to TRBJ1-5; possible D gene TRBD1, 5 bases. The germline CDR1 and CDR2 sequences are LNHDA and SQIVND (reference sequence). Trimming cost V 1 base and J 6 bases, with 10 bases left between them. This CDR3 has 14 residues. DNA for the CDR3: TGTGCCAGTAGTATAGCAGGGAAGGGTCAGCCCCAGCATTTT. Its protein product is CASSIAGKGQPQHF.

V usage is TRBV3-1 (or the pseudogene TRBV3-2) and J usage is TRBJ1-2; TRBD1 matches at 7 bases. Germline lookup yields CDR1 LGHDT and CDR2 YNNKEL (reference sequence). V gave up 3 bases and J gave up 7 bases; unmatched junction bases: 8. The CDR3 loop spans 14 amino acids. The CDR3 nucleotides are TGTGCCAGCAGCCACTTTCCGACAGGGACTGGCTACACCTTC. Translating it yields CASSHFPTGTGYTF.

This chain joins TRBV30 and TRBJ2-2; D not certain. The CDR3 totals 14 residues. The ends were cut back, 2 bases at V and 1 base at J, with 8 bases in the middle. CDR1 and CDR2 (germline): GTSNPN, SVGIG (reference sequence). The CDR3 region has the DNA TGTGCCTGGAGTCCCGCAGGGAACACCGGGGAGCTGTTTTTT. The encoded protein is CAWSPAGNTGELFF.

The chain uses TRBV2 and TRBJ1-1; D possibly corresponds to TRBD1 (6 bases). CDR1 and CDR2 from the germline V gene are SNHLY and FYNNEI. The ends were cut back, 6 bases at V and 4 bases at J, with 12 bases in the middle. The CDR3 runs 13 residues. CDR3 sequence (DNA): TGTGCCAGCAGGGCGGTCAGGGGCACTGAAGCTTTCTTT. Its protein is CASRAVRGTEAFF.

The rearrangement links TRBV28 to TRBJ2-5, with 8 bases matching TRBD1. The CDR3 covers 15 residues. The V gene's germline CDR1 is MDHEN and CDR2 SYDVKM. Trimming removed 7 bases from V and 7 bases from J; junction bases left unmatched: 14. CDR3 sequence reads: CASMAGTGRYGTQYF. The CDR3 DNA reads as TGTGCCAGCATGGCCGGGACAGGTCGTTACGGGACCCAGTACTTC.

The chain is built from TRBV7-6 and TRBJ2-1, with 11 bases matching TRBD1. Germline V lookup: CDR1 SGHVS, CDR2 FNYEAQ. The CDR3 loop spans 17 amino acids. The ends lost 3 bases at V and 8 bases at J; junction bases unmatched: 12. CDR3 bases: TGTGCCAGCAGCTTGGTAAACCCGGGACAGGGGGTATATGAGCAGTTCTTC. Residues: CASSLVNPGQGVYEQFF.